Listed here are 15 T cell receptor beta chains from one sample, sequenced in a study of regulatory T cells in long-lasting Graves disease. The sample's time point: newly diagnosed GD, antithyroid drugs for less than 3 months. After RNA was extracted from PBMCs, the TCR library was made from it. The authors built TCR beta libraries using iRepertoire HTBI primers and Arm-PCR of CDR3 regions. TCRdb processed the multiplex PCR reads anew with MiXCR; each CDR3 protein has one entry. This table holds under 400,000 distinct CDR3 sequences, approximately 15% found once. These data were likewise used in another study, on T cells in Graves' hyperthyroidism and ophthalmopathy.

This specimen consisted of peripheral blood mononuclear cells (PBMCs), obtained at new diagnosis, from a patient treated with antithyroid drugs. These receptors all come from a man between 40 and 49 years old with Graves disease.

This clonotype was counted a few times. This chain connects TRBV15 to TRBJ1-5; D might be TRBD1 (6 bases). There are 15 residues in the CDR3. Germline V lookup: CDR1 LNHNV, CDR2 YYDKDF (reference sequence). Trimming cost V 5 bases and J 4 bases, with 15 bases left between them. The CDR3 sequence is CATSGNTGNNQPQHF. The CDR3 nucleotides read TGTGCCACCAGCGGGAATACAGGGAATAATCAGCCCCAGCATTTT.

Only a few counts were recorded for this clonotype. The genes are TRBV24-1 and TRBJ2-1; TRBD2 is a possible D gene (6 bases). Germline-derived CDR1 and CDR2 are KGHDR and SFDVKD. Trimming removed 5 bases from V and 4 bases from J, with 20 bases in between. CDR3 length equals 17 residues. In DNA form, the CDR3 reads TGTGCCACCAGTGCCCAACGGTTCGGGGGTGCGTACAATGAGCAGTTCTTC. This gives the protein CATSAQRFGGAYNEQFF.

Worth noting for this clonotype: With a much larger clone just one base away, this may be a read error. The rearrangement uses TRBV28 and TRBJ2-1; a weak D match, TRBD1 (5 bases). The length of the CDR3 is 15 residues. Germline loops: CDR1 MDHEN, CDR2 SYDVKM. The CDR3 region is CASSSVRTTYNEQLF. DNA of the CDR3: TGTGCCAGCAGTTCCGTTCGGACAACCTACAATGAGCAGCTCTTC.

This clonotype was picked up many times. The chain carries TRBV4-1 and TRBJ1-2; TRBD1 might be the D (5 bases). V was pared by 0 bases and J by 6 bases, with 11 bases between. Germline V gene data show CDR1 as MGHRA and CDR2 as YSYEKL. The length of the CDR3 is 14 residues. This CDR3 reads CASSQDPRADGYTF. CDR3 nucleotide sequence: TGCGCCAGCAGCCAAGACCCCAGGGCCGATGGCTACACCTTC.

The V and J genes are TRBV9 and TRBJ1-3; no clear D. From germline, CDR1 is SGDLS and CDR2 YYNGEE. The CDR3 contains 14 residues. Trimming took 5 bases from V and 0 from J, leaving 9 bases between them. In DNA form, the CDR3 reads TGTGCCAGCAGTATGGACGGCTCTGGAAACACCATATATTTT. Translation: CASSMDGSGNTIYF.

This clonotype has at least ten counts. The CDR3 bases are TGTGCCAGCAGTCGAGGGATAGGGGATCAGCCCCAGCATTTT. Amino acids: CASSRGIGDQPQHF. The rearrangement joins TRBV2 to TRBJ1-5; D is possibly TRBD1 (5 bases). The CDR3 loop spans 14 amino acids. V lost 5 bases and J lost 5, with 13 bases in between. The germline V gene has CDR1 SNHLY and CDR2 FYNNEI.

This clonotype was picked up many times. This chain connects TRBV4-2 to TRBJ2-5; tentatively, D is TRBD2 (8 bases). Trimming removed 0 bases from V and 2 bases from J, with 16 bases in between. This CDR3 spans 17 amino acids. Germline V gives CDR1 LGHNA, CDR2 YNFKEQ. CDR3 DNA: TGTGCCAGCAGCCAAGAATTGACAGGGACTAGGCAAGAGACCCAGTACTTC. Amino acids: CASSQELTGTRQETQYF.

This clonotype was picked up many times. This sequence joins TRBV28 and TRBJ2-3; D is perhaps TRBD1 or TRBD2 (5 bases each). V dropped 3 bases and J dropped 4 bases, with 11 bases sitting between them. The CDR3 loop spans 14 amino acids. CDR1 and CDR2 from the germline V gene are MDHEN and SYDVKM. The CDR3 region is CASSFPREPDTQYF. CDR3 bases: TGTGCCAGCAGTTTCCCCAGGGAGCCAGATACGCAGTATTTT. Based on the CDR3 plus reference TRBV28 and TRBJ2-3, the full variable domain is DVKVTQSSRYLVKRTGEKVFLECVQDMDHENMFWYRQDPGLGLRLIYFSYDVKMKEKGDIPEGYSVSREKKERFSLILESASTNQTSMYLCASSFPREPDTQYFGPGTRLTVL.

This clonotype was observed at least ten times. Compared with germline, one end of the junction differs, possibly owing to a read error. CDR3 nucleotides: TGTGCCAGCAGTTTATTGGCGGGGGCCGGGGAGACCCAGCACTTC. This gives the protein CASSLLAGAGETQHF. This chain connects TRBV27 to TRBJ2-5, with a possible D match to TRBD2 (7 bases). The CDR3 contains 15 residues. The germline V gene has CDR1 MNHEY and CDR2 SMNVEV (reference sequence).

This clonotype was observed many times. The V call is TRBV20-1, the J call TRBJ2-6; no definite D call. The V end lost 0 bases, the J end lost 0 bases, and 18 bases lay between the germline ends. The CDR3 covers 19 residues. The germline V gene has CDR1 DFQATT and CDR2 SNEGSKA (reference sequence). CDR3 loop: CSAREATDPAHSGANVLTF. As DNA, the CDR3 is TGCAGTGCTAGAGAAGCCACGGACCCTGCCCACTCTGGGGCCAACGTCCTGACTTTC.

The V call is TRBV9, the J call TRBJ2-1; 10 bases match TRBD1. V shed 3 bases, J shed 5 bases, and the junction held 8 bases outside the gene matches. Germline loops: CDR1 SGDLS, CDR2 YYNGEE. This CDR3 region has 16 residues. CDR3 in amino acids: CASSGGDRGPDNEQFF. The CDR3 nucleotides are TGTGCCAGCAGCGGGGGGGACAGGGGTCCTGACAATGAGCAGTTCTTC.

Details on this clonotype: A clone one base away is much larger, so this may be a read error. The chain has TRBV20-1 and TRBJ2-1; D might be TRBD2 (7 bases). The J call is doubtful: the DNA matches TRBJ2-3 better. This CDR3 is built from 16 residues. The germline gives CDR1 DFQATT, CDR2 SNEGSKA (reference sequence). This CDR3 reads CSARPHRGAGKDTQYF. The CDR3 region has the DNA TGCAGTGCTAGACCCCACCGGGGGGCTGGGAAAGATACGCAGTATTTT.

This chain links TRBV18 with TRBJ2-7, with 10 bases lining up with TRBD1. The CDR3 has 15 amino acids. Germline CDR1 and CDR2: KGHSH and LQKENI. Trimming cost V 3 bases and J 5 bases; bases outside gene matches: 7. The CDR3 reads CASSPLGTGVHEQYF. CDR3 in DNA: TGTGCCAGCTCACCGTTAGGGACAGGGGTACACGAGCAGTACTTC.

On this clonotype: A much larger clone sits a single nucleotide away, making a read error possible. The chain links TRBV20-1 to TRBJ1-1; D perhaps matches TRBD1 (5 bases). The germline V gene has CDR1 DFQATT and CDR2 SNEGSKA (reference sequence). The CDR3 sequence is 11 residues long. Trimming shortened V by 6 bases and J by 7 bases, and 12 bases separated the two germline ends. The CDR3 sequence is CSANGAIEAFF. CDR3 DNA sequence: TGCAGTGCAAACGGGGCAATTGAAGCTTTCTTT.

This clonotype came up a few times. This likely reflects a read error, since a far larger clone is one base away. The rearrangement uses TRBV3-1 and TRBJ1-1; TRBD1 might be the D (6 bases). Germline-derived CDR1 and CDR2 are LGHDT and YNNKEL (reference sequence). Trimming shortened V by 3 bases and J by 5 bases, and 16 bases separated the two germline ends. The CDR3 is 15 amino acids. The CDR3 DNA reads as TGTGCCAGCAGCCACCGCGGGGGCGGTGGGACTGAAGCTTTCTTT. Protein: CASSHRGGGGTEAFF. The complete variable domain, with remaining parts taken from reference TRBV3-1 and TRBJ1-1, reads DTAVSQTPKYLVTQMGNDKSIKCEQNLGHDTMYWYKQDSKKFLKIMFSYNNKELIINETVPNRFSPKSPDKAHLNLHINSLELGDSAVYFCASSHRGGGGTEAFFGQGTRLTVV.